This entry lists 5 T cell receptor beta chains sequenced from one sample in a study of T cells in Graves' hyperthyroidism and ophthalmopathy. The source material, RNA transcripts, was used to amplify TCR beta CDR3 regions. TCR CDR3 underwent first-round RT-PCR with the HTBI primer set. In TCRdb, the multiplex PCR reads were re-called with MiXCR into one record per CDR3 protein. The sample lists approximately 700,000 distinct CDR3 sequences, about 45% occurring once. Sequencing was performed on peripheral blood or thyroid tissue (not recorded which). These receptors were collected from an adult man with Graves' disease, either hyperthyroidism or ophthalmopathy (not recorded which).

A word on this clonotype: One end of the junction varies from germline; a read error may be responsible. V gene TRBV10-3 combines with J gene TRBJ2-2, with TRBD2 as a possible D gene (6 bases). The CDR3 covers 15 residues. In germline, CDR1 is ENHRY, CDR2 SYGVKD. CDR3 sequence reads: CASSRSGSNTGELFF. CDR3 in DNA: TGTGCCAGCAGTAGGAGCGGGTCGAACACCGGGGAGCTGTTTTTT.

This clonotype was detected ten times or more. The genes are TRBV6-5 and TRBJ2-7, with 11 nucleotides matching TRBD2. Unmatched junction bases numbered 1, after V lost 2 bases and J lost 4 bases. Germline CDR1 MNHEY, CDR2 SVGAGI. This CDR3 is built from 14 residues. The CDR3 loop reads CASSYTSGSYEQYF. The CDR3 DNA sequence: TGTGCCAGCAGTTACACTAGCGGGAGTTACGAGCAGTACTTC.

The chain recombines TRBV2 with TRBJ2-7; 9 nucleotides line up with TRBD1. Trimming took 6 bases from V and 6 from J; bases not matched to a gene: 6. Per the germline V gene, CDR1 is SNHLY and CDR2 is FYNNEI. The CDR3 consists of 13 residues. DNA of the CDR3: TGTGCCAGCAGAACAGGGGGCGCGGGCGAGCAGTACTTC. This codes for CASRTGGAGEQYF.

This clonotype appeared once. The V gene is TRBV20-1, the J gene TRBJ1-6; D is perhaps TRBD1 (5 bases). This CDR3 comprises 15 residues. Germline loops: CDR1 DFQATT, CDR2 SNEGSKA (reference sequence). The ends were cut back, 6 bases at V and 8 bases at J, with 20 bases in the middle. The CDR3 is CSAKRTGTADSPLHF. CDR3 nucleotide sequence: TGCAGTGCAAAAAGAACTGGGACGGCAGATTCACCCCTCCACTTT.

This clonotype was detected many times. The chain combines TRBV24-1 with TRBJ1-1; unclear D gene. The V end lost 7 bases, the J end lost 1 base, and 9 bases lay between the germline ends. Germline V gives CDR1 KGHDR, CDR2 SFDVKD. The length of the CDR3 is 13 residues. Here the CDR3 reads CATRGQANTEAFF. In nucleotides, the CDR3 is TGTGCCACCAGGGGCCAGGCGAACACTGAAGCTTTCTTT.